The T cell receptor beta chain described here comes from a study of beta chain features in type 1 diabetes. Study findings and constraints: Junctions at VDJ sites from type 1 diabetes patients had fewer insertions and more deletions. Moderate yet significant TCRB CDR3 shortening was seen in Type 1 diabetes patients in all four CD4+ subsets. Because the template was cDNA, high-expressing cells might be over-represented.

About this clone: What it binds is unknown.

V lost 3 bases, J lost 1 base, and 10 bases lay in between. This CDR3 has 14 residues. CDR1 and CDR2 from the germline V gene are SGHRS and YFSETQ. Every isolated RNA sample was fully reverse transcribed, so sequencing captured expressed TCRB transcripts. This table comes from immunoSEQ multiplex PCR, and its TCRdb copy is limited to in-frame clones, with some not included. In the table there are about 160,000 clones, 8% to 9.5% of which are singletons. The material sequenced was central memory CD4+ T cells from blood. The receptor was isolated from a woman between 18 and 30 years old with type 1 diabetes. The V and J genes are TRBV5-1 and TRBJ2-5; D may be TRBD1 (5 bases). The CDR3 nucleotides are TGCGCCAGCAGCTGGAACAGGATCCAAGAGACCCAGTACTTC. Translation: CASSWNRIQETQYF.